The subject of this entry is one TCR beta chain. Its antigen is as yet unknown. This entry comes from a study of vaccination effects on CD4 cells after COVID-19. Whole-study results and caveats: Both infection-induced and vaccine-induced clones contracted markedly at late post-vaccination timepoints.

CDR3 size: 14 residues. The V gene's germline CDR1 is MRHNA and CDR2 SNTAGT. Trimming shortened V by 6 bases and J by 0 bases, and 6 bases separated the two germline ends. Libraries were prepared by immunoSEQ multiplex PCR; TCRdb keeps only in-frame clonotypes and omits some of them. The sample has around 19,000 clones, approximately 70% seen once. In the ViraFEST assay, antigen-specific CD4+ clonotypes were identified by expansion after peptide-pool stimulation. Researchers isolated CD4+ T cells once approximately 10 days of culture had elapsed. People in the vaccine group had not been infected with SARS-CoV-2 before, and their nucleocapsid antibodies were negative. The researchers cultured 1.5 million to 2.5 million PBMC per well with 8.5 to 10 IU/ml IL-2 and 8.5 to 10 ug/ml peptides. Researchers swapped half the medium for IL-2 medium on both days 3 and 7.

The V gene is TRBV6-4, the J gene TRBJ2-6, with D possibly matching TRBD2 (5 bases). Source: CD4+ T cells from PBMCs cultured with HCoV-229E spike peptides, taken before COVID-19 vaccination. This TCR came from a human donor who received a COVID-19 vaccine. The CDR3 is CASSRDSGANVLTF. Here the CDR3 DNA reads TGTGCCAGCAGCCGGGACTCTGGGGCCAACGTCCTGACTTTC.